The source of this TCR beta chain is a study of blood T cell repertoires in COVID-19. In the study overall: The origin of the acute and convalescent COVID-19 samples was the United States, Italy and Spain. PBMCs, B-cell-depleted T cells, or T cells were the source of the cDNA or gDNA that made up the material.

How the authors handled the data: Amplification of reference gene primers was used by the study to estimate nucleated cell counts. This table comes from immunoSEQ multiplex PCR, and its TCRdb copy is limited to in-frame clones, with some not included. V, J and clone size derive from that table, while D and trimming were established from the DNA sequence. Found here are 100,000 or so clones, around 74% of them singletons; the top ten hold roughly a fifth. The CDR3 consists of 14 residues. CDR1 LNHDA and CDR2 SQIVND come from the germline V gene (reference sequence). With 6 bases removed from V and 2 bases from J, the gap between germline ends came to 14 bases.

This receptor was taken from a woman aged 70-85 years with acute or convalescent COVID-19. V usage is TRBV19 and J usage is TRBJ2-7; a possible D gene is TRBD1 (6 bases). The specimen sequenced was peripheral blood. The CDR3 loop is CASRDSSSTYEQYF. CDR3 in DNA: TGTGCCAGTAGGGACAGCTCCTCGACCTACGAGCAGTACTTC. The whole variable domain, filled in from reference TRBV19 and TRBJ2-7, reads DGGITQSPKYLFRKEGQNVTLSCEQNLNHDAMYWYRQDPGQGLRLIYYSQIVNDFQKGDIAEGYSVSREKKESFPLTVTSAQKNPTAFYLCASRDSSSTYEQYFGPGTRLTVT.